This passage covers 32 T cell receptor beta chains from one sample sequenced in a study of blood T cells in healthy people across ages. Through a sample-barcoded 5' primer and a J-beta primer mix, a second PCR was run for roughly 7 to 11 cycles. MiXCR was run by TCRdb on the 5' RACE reads, yielding one entry per CDR3 protein. Found here are 1.8 million or so distinct CDR3 sequences, more than 35% of them singletons; the top ten hold more than 20%. The sample comprised blood. The receptor set was obtained from a human donor in good health.

This clonotype was counted a few times. The J gene is TRBJ2-7, the V gene TRBV18; D may be TRBD1 (6 bases). With 3 bases removed from V and 3 bases from J, the gap between germline ends came to 12 bases. This CDR3 spans 14 amino acids. CDR1 is KGHSH and CDR2 is LQKENI in the germline V gene. CDR3 region: CASSPTGEYYEQYF. In nucleotides, the CDR3 is TGTGCCAGCTCACCGACAGGAGAGTACTACGAGCAGTACTTC.

In regard to this clonotype: At one end, the junction sequence differs from germline, possibly due to a read error. The chain is built from TRBV5-1 and TRBJ2-3; D unresolved. The length of the CDR3 is 13 residues. Germline V CDR1 and CDR2: SGHRS, YFSETQ. The CDR3 region is CVSSLDSTDTQYF. The CDR3 nucleotides read TGCGTCAGCAGCTTAGATAGCACAGATACGCAGTATTTT. The whole variable domain, remainder taken from reference TRBV5-1 and TRBJ2-3, is KAGVTQTPRYLIKTRGQQVTLSCSPISGHRSVSWYQQTPGQGLQFLFEYFSETQRNKGNFPGRFSGRQFSNSRSEMNVSTLELGDSALYLCVSSLDSTDTQYFGPGTRLTVL.

The V call is TRBV20-1, the J call TRBJ2-1; TRBD2 matches at 7 bases. Losses at the gene ends were 3 bases for V and 5 bases for J; bases not matched to a gene: 4. Germline V gives CDR1 DFQATT, CDR2 SNEGSKA (reference sequence). This CDR3 contains 13 residues. The CDR3 is CSASELADNEQFF. CDR3 sequence (DNA): TGCAGTGCTAGCGAGCTAGCGGACAATGAGCAGTTCTTC.

The chain carries TRBV15 and TRBJ1-3; no reliable D call. The CDR3 has 13 residues. Trimming pared 0 bases from V and 7 bases from J, leaving 7 bases between. Germline CDR1 LNHNV, CDR2 YYDKDF (reference sequence). The chain's CDR3 is CATSRDFGNTIYF. The CDR3 DNA follows: TGTGCCACCAGCAGAGATTTTGGGAACACCATATATTTT.

In regard to this clonotype: A junction boundary mismatches the germline segment, possibly from a read error. V gene TRBV7-7 combines with J gene TRBJ1-3; D is uncertain. CDR1 and CDR2 (germline): SSHAT, FNYEAQ (reference sequence). This CDR3 has 14 residues. The CDR3 region has the DNA TGTGCTAGCAGCCCAGGCCCGGATGGAAACACCATATATTTT. It specifies CASSPGPDGNTIYF.

This clonotype has at least ten counts. The chain couples TRBV7-2 to TRBJ2-3; TRBD2 is a possible D gene (6 bases). Germline CDR1 reads SGHTA; CDR2 reads FQGNSA. The ends were cut back, 3 bases at V and 1 base at J, with 11 bases in the middle. This CDR3 comprises 15 residues. CDR3 in amino acids: CASSFRGGGTDTQYF. The DNA of the CDR3 is TGTGCCAGCAGCTTCCGGGGCGGGGGCACAGATACGCAGTATTTT.

At least ten counts were recorded for this clonotype. V is TRBV20-1 and J is TRBJ1-1, with D tentatively TRBD1 (6 bases). The CDR3 has 12 amino acids. V was pared by 3 bases and J by 1 base, with 6 bases between. Looked up from germline, CDR1 is DFQATT and CDR2 is SNEGSKA (reference sequence). CDR3 in amino acids: CSASRGNTEAFF. The CDR3 bases are TGCAGTGCTAGCAGGGGGAACACTGAAGCTTTCTTT.

The rearrangement links TRBV12-3 or TRBV12-4 to TRBJ2-1; 8 bases align to TRBD1. V gave up 2 bases and J gave up 1 base; unmatched junction bases: 4. The CDR3 is made up of 16 amino acids. In nucleotides, the CDR3 is TGTGCCAGCAGTTTATTAAGGACAGGGTCCTACAATGAGCAGTTCTTC. It encodes CASSLLRTGSYNEQFF.

This clonotype was seen a single time. J is TRBJ2-7 and V is TRBV7-2, with 7 bases identical to TRBD1. Germline loops: CDR1 SGHTA, CDR2 FQGNSA. V shed 1 base and J 7 bases; nucleotides not matched to a gene: 13. The CDR3 length is 16 residues. The CDR3 loop reads CASSLDLTGYRDEQYF. Written as DNA, the CDR3 is TGTGCCAGCAGCTTAGATTTGACAGGGTACAGAGATGAGCAGTACTTC.

This clonotype turned up a few times. The chain couples TRBV24-1 to TRBJ1-2, with 7 bases lining up with TRBD1. The CDR3 is 16 amino acids. With 5 bases clipped from V and 3 bases from J, the junction kept 11 bases outside the gene matches. Germline V CDR1 and CDR2: KGHDR, SFDVKD. The CDR3 spells CATSVTPFGTDYGYTF. DNA for the CDR3: TGTGCCACCAGTGTAACTCCCTTCGGGACAGACTATGGCTACACCTTC.

This chain links TRBV7-2 with TRBJ2-7; 10 bases line up with TRBD1. This CDR3 comprises 14 residues. From germline, CDR1 is SGHTA and CDR2 FQGNSA. Trimming cost V 4 bases and J 7 bases; bases outside gene matches: 7. The CDR3 sequence is CASSSTGGAGEQYF. Written as DNA, the CDR3 is TGTGCCAGCAGCTCGACAGGGGGCGCGGGGGAGCAGTACTTC.

Regarding this clonotype: The junction departs from the called germline gene at one end, perhaps through a read error. The gene calls are TRBV10-3 and TRBJ2-5, with D possibly being TRBD2 (5 bases). The CDR3 covers 14 residues. From germline, CDR1 is ENHRY and CDR2 SYGVKD. For the CDR3, the DNA is TGTGCCATCAGTGAGAATCTGGGTGGGGAGACCCAGTGCTTC. Translating it yields CAISENLGGETQCF.

The chain joins TRBV4-1 to TRBJ2-7; perhaps TRBD2 as D (6 bases). CDR3 length: 14 residues. The germline CDR1 and CDR2 sequences are MGHRA and YSYEKL. V lost 5 bases and J lost 4, with 15 bases in between. The CDR3, as DNA: TGCGCCAGCAGCGATAGGCCGGGGAGGTACGAGCAGTACTTC. Its translation is CASSDRPGRYEQYF.

This clonotype turned up a few times. The V call is TRBV7-9, the J call TRBJ2-7; D is possibly TRBD1 (6 bases). CDR1 SEHNR and CDR2 FQNEAQ come from the germline V gene (reference sequence). CDR3 length equals 14 residues. Trimming took off 4 bases at V and 6 bases at J, with 16 bases between the two ends. The CDR3 nucleotides are TGTGCCAGCAGCTCCAACCGGGACATCTCCGAGCAGTACTTC. The encoded protein is CASSSNRDISEQYF.

This clonotype was counted between two and nine times. This chain connects TRBV9 to TRBJ2-7, with D perhaps given as TRBD1 or TRBD2 (5 bases each). CDR3 size: 14 residues. Germline-derived CDR1 and CDR2 are SGDLS and YYNGEE. Trimming removed 3 bases from V and 7 bases from J, with 17 bases in between. In DNA form, the CDR3 reads TGTGCCAGCAGCGGGTCGGGGCCCACGAGGGAGCAGTACTTC. It translates to CASSGSGPTREQYF. Full variable domain (rest looked up from reference TRBV9 and TRBJ2-7): DSGVTQTPKHLITATGQRVTLRCSPRSGDLSVYWYQQSLDQGLQFLIQYYNGEERAKGNILERFSAQQFPDLHSELNLSSLELGDSALYFCASSGSGPTREQYFGPGTRLTVT.

The chain is built from TRBV6-1 and TRBJ2-1; 13 positions match TRBD2. The V and J ends lost 7 bases and 9 bases, in that order; junction bases with no gene match: 9. The CDR3 contains 15 residues. CDR1 is MNHNS and CDR2 is SASEGT in the germline V gene. CDR3 protein: CASNLLAGGVSEQFF. CDR3 DNA sequence: TGTGCCAGCAACCTACTAGCGGGGGGGGTTAGTGAGCAGTTCTTC.

This clonotype occurred a few times. This chain connects TRBV20-1 to TRBJ1-1; the D is unclear. V was shortened by 3 bases and J by 4 bases, with 15 bases between the two germline ends. CDR3 size: 14 residues. In germline, CDR1 is DFQATT, CDR2 SNEGSKA (reference sequence). The CDR3 loop is CSASFAGSSTEAFF. CDR3 sequence (DNA): TGCAGTGCTAGTTTCGCCGGTTCGAGCACTGAAGCTTTCTTT.

The V call is TRBV6-5, the J call TRBJ2-1; D unresolved. The ends were cut back, 0 bases at V and 6 bases at J, with 15 bases in the middle. CDR3 length equals 16 residues. Germline CDR1 MNHEY, CDR2 SVGAGI. The CDR3 nucleotides are TGTGCCAGCAGTTACTCTTGGGCCTTGTTGGGCAATGAGCAGTTCTTC. Protein: CASSYSWALLGNEQFF.

This clonotype showed up many times. The V and J genes are TRBV20-1 and TRBJ2-7; TRBD1 matches at 7 bases. Unmatched junction bases numbered 5, after V lost 5 bases and J lost 1 base. Germline assignment: CDR1 DFQATT and CDR2 SNEGSKA (reference sequence). The CDR3 spans 13 residues. Written as DNA, the CDR3 is TGCAGTGCTGGAACAGGGGTTTCCTACGAGCAGTACTTC. Its protein product is CSAGTGVSYEQYF.

In DNA, the CDR3 is TGTGCCAGCAGTCAACCGTTTACTAATGAAAAACTGTTTTTT. Amino acid sequence: CASSQPFTNEKLFF. V usage is TRBV28 and J usage is TRBJ1-4, with D unresolved. Per the germline V gene, CDR1 is MDHEN and CDR2 is SYDVKM. With 5 bases removed from V and 2 bases from J, the gap between germline ends came to 9 bases. The CDR3 covers 14 residues.

This chain joins TRBV5-1 and TRBJ2-7, with TRBD1 matching 12 bases. Germline trimming cut 5 bases from V and 7 bases from J; bases unmatched to any gene: 16. This CDR3 is 17 amino acids long. Germline CDR1 is SGHRS and CDR2 is YFSETQ. CDR3 protein: CASSPQPGQGAVGEQYF. CDR3 sequence (DNA): TGCGCCAGCAGTCCACAGCCGGGACAGGGGGCTGTGGGAGAGCAGTACTTC.

This clonotype has a handful of counts. This sequence joins TRBV15 and TRBJ2-3; 7 bases are a match to TRBD1. Germline V lookup: CDR1 LNHNV, CDR2 YYDKDF (reference sequence). The CDR3 totals 15 residues. Unmatched junction bases numbered 14, after V lost 0 bases and J lost 14 bases. The CDR3 nucleotides read TGTGCCACCAGCAGAGATTTGGGACAGTCAGGAGTGAGGTATTTT. Residues: CATSRDLGQSGVRYF.

The rearrangement uses TRBV5-1 and TRBJ1-6; D gene unclear. This CDR3 has 14 residues. Germline V gives CDR1 SGHRS, CDR2 YFSETQ. With 3 bases removed from V and 14 bases from J, the gap between germline ends came to 18 bases. The CDR3 protein is CASSSDGSGSTLHF. For the CDR3, the DNA is TGCGCCAGCAGCTCGGACGGATCGGGGTCCACCCTCCACTTT.

There are a few counts of this clonotype. The chain has TRBV7-2 and TRBJ2-7; unclear D gene. Germline-derived CDR1 and CDR2 are SGHTA and FQGNSA. The germline V and J ends were trimmed by 1 base and 2 bases, with 9 bases remaining between them. This CDR3 is 14 amino acids long. The CDR3 region has the DNA TGTGCCAGCAGCTTAGGTCCGAACCCCTACGAGCAGTACTTC. Translation gives CASSLGPNPYEQYF. Full variable domain (outside the CDR3, taken from reference TRBV7-2 and TRBJ2-7): GAGVSQSPSNKVTEKGKDVELRCDPISGHTALYWYRQSLGQGLEFLIYFQGNSAPDKSGLPSDRFSAERTGGSVSTLTIQRTQQEDSAVYLCASSLGPNPYEQYFGPGTRLTVT.

In its sample, this clonotype was seen once. The chain carries TRBV9 and TRBJ2-7, with TRBD2 matching 12 bases. The V and J ends lost 3 bases and 7 bases, in that order; junction bases with no gene match: 14. Looked up from germline, CDR1 is SGDLS and CDR2 is YYNGEE. The CDR3 covers 17 residues. CDR3 nucleotides: TGTGCCAGCAGCGCACCTACTAGCGGGGGGTTCTACAATGAGCAGTACTTC. Translating gives CASSAPTSGGFYNEQYF. Combining the CDR3 with reference TRBV9 and TRBJ2-7 gives the whole variable domain DSGVTQTPKHLITATGQRVTLRCSPRSGDLSVYWYQQSLDQGLQFLIQYYNGEERAKGNILERFSAQQFPDLHSELNLSSLELGDSALYFCASSAPTSGGFYNEQYFGPGTRLTVT.

The chain employs TRBV20-1 and TRBJ2-3, with 9 bases fitting TRBD2. This CDR3 comprises 12 residues. Germline V gene lookup returns CDR1 DFQATT and CDR2 SNEGSKA (reference sequence). J gave up 5 bases and V 5 bases, and 2 bases lay outside the gene matches. CDR3 sequence (DNA): TGCAGTGCTGAGACTAGCGGAGATACGCAGTATTTT. It encodes CSAETSGDTQYF.

This clonotype was observed at least ten times. The rearrangement links TRBV29-1 to TRBJ2-3; no clear D gene. V was trimmed by 1 base and J by 6 bases, leaving 8 bases between them. This CDR3 spans 12 amino acids. The V gene's germline CDR1 is SQVTM and CDR2 ANQGSEA. The CDR3 DNA is TGCAGCGTTGAAGTCCTGAGGGATACGCAGTATTTT. This gives the protein CSVEVLRDTQYF.

The chain recombines TRBV7-2 with TRBJ2-5; D remains ambiguous. Trimming left V 5 bases short and J 5 bases short, with 15 bases between. The CDR3 totals 14 residues. Per germline, CDR1 SGHTA and CDR2 FQGNSA. The CDR3 region is CASSPRRVSETQYF. CDR3 bases: TGTGCCAGCAGCCCCCGTCGGGTTAGCGAGACCCAGTACTTC.

For this clonotype: Since a much larger clone is just one base distant, this may be a read error. The CDR3 loop reads CASIYRGNTEAFF. The CDR3 region has the DNA TGTGCCAGCATTTACAGGGGGAACACTGAAGCTTTCTTT. V usage is TRBV2 and J usage is TRBJ1-1; TRBD1 matches at 7 bases. Germline lookup yields CDR1 SNHLY and CDR2 FYNNEI. J gave up 1 base and V 7 bases, and 3 bases lay outside the gene matches. The CDR3 is made up of 13 amino acids.

This clonotype was counted many times. Its ends do not fully match the called genes, so a read error is possible. The J gene is TRBJ2-5, the V gene TRBV7-2, with 7 bases lining up with TRBD1. Germline V lookup: CDR1 SGHTA, CDR2 FQGNSA. The CDR3 loop spans 14 amino acids. The CDR3 protein is CASSLRTGGETQYF. DNA of the CDR3: TGCGCCAGCAGCCTACGGACAGGAGGAGAGACCCAGTACTTC. Supplemented by reference TRBV7-2 and TRBJ2-5, the full variable domain reads GAGVSQSPSNKVTEKGKDVELRCDPISGHTALYWYRQSLGQGLEFLIYFQGNSAPDKSGLPSDRFSAERTGGSVSTLTIQRTQQEDSAVYLCASSLRTGGETQYFGPGTRLLVL.

The chain couples TRBV7-8 to TRBJ2-4, with D perhaps matching TRBD1 (5 bases). The end of the DNA is better explained by TRBJ2-7, so the J call may be wrong. CDR3 length equals 14 residues. The germline CDR1 and CDR2 sequences are SGHVS and FQNEAQ. The CDR3 sequence is CASSVSTGPYEQYF. The CDR3 DNA reads as TGTGCCAGCAGCGTTTCTACAGGACCCTACGAGCAGTACTTC.

The chain has TRBV19 and TRBJ2-5, with D possibly being TRBD1 (5 bases). Per germline, CDR1 LNHDA and CDR2 SQIVND (reference sequence). The CDR3 has 14 residues. Deletions cut 3 bases from V and 5 bases from J, with 13 bases between. CDR3 bases: TGTGCCAGTAGTATCGGGTCCCCAGGGGAGACCCAGTACTTC. It encodes CASSIGSPGETQYF.